This T cell receptor (beta chain) is from a study of T cells in Graves' hyperthyroidism and ophthalmopathy. CDR1 is DFQATT, CDR2 SNEGSKA, per germline (reference sequence). Trimming cost V 1 base and J 4 bases, with 11 bases left between them. The CDR3 loop spans 14 amino acids. TCR beta CDR3 sequences were amplified from RNA transcripts. TCR CDR3 underwent first-round RT-PCR with the HTBI primer set. Using its own MiXCR run on the multiplex PCR reads, TCRdb lists one record per CDR3 protein. The sample contains about 460,000 distinct CDR3 sequences, roughly 22% of which appear only once. The study included ophthalmopathy patients with Clinical Activity Score at least 3, NOSPECS grade at least 4 and duration under 3 months.

This chain joins TRBV20-1 and TRBJ2-1, with D maybe TRBD2 (5 bases). Input material: blood. This clonotype originated in a woman between 65 and 79 years old with Graves' ophthalmopathy. This CDR3 reads CSARGPSRYNEQFF. The CDR3 DNA is TGCAGTGCTAGAGGTCCTAGCAGGTACAATGAGCAGTTCTTC.